This TCR beta chain was found in a study of T-cell memory formation after mild COVID-19. This clonotype was seen a handful of times. One entry per CDR3 protein results from TCRdb running MiXCR on the 5' RACE reads. This sample carries approximately 260,000 distinct CDR3 sequences, about 17% of them seen once, and the ten largest clones take approximately 3.4%. Germline CDR1 SGHRS, CDR2 YFSETQ. The CDR3 covers 14 residues. The J segment lost 0 bases and the V segment lost 4 bases, leaving 3 bases of the junction unmatched. This receptor was taken from a man aged 18 to 29 who had mild COVID-19 (a few samples of this study predate the infection). Cell type and time point are not known. Input material: PBMCs or a T cell subset sorted from them (not recorded which). The rearrangement uses TRBV5-1 and TRBJ1-1; TRBD1 agrees at 7 bases. The CDR3 DNA is TGCGCCAGCAGCCCAGGACAGGTGAACACTGAAGCTTTCTTT. Translated, it gives CASSPGQVNTEAFF.